Listed here are 2 T cell receptor beta chains from one sample, sequenced in a study of cytomegalovirus exposure and HLA in healthy donors. Researchers ran the PCR with 60 Vbeta and 13 Jbeta primers. The protocol was immunoSEQ multiplex PCR, while the TCRdb copy is restricted to in-frame clones and leaves out a portion. Of around 150,000 clones listed, about 79% are singletons. Sample: PBMCs. All receptors come from a young woman in good health and CMV-seronegative.

The rearrangement joins TRBV18 to TRBJ1-5; TRBD1 might be the D (5 bases). The V end was cut by 3 bases, the J end by 7 bases, with 16 bases between. The CDR3 sequence is 15 residues long. Germline loops: CDR1 KGHSH, CDR2 LQKENI. The CDR3 DNA reads as TGTGCCAGCTCACCGACGGCAGGGTTCGGACAGCCCCAGCATTTT. Protein product: CASSPTAGFGQPQHF.

The V and J genes are TRBV7-9 and TRBJ2-7, with D possibly being TRBD2 (7 bases). CDR3 length equals 13 residues. The V end was cut by 11 bases, the J end by 1 base, with 15 bases between. CDR1 and CDR2 from the germline V gene are SEHNR and FQNEAQ (reference sequence). The CDR3 protein is CACKRGGSYEQYF. Written as DNA, the CDR3 is TGTGCCTGCAAAAGGGGGGGATCCTACGAGCAGTACTTC.